This T cell receptor beta chain comes out of a study of blood T cell repertoires in COVID-19. Overall study context: The analysed material was cDNA or gDNA that came from T cells, B-cell-depleted T cells, or PBMCs.

The CDR3 totals 16 residues. Germline V gene lookup returns CDR1 MDHEN and CDR2 SYDVKM. The junction had 11 bases not matched to a gene; V was cut back by 6 bases and J by 6 bases. Methods used by the authors: Amplification from reference gene primers served as the basis for estimated nucleated cell counts. TCRdb's table, derived via immunoSEQ multiplex PCR, lists solely in-frame clones and lacks some. The V and J calls and clone size were taken over from that table, and D and trimming were inferred from the DNA. The data show about 200,000 clones, around 89% seen once. The TCR was taken from a man aged 40-55 years with active or convalescent COVID-19. The V call is TRBV28, the J call TRBJ1-6, with 7 bases that match TRBD1. Sequenced: peripheral blood. In nucleotides, the CDR3 is TGTGCCAGCAGGTACCGACAGGGTAGGATTAATTCACCCCTCCACTTT. Protein product: CASRYRQGRINSPLHF.